This is a list of T cell receptor beta chains from one sample in a study of T cell responses to AZD1222 COVID-19 vaccine. Libraries were prepared by immunoSEQ multiplex PCR; TCRdb keeps only in-frame clonotypes and omits some of them. The table lists approximately 110,000 clones, about 90% of them singletons, with under 9% in the top ten. This sample comprised peripheral blood, obtained 28 days after the second AZD1222 dose. These receptors were collected from an adult who received the AZD1222 COVID-19 vaccine. Each CDR3 is given with its conserved first and last residue. Fields, in order: D gene, V gene, J gene, clone size, CDR3 protein, CDR3 DNA. A D gene is named only where the DNA matches it firmly. Size is stated for part of the rows, as once, few or many counts, or as a class when the clone is expanded.

>TRBD1|TRBV28|TRBJ1-2|once
CASIPSGGGRIYGYTF
TGTGCCAGCATCCCGTCAGGGGGCGGCAGGATCTATGGCTACACCTTC
>.|TRBV6-1|TRBJ1-2|.
CASSEYGLWGSTANYGYTF
TGTGCCAGCAGTGAATATGGCTTGTGGGGCAGCACAGCTAACTATGGCTACACCTTC
>.|TRBV21-1|TRBJ1-1|.
CASSKAGCRWTEAFF
TGTGCCAGCAGCAAAGCGGGGTGCCGGTGGACTGAAGCTTTCTTT
>TRBD1|TRBV6-6|TRBJ1-4|.
CASSYSTGGLFF
TGTGCCAGCAGTTACTCAACAGGGGGATTGTTTTTT
>.|TRBV28|TRBJ2-5|.
CASSLEETQYF
TGTGCCAGCAGTTTAGAAGAGACCCAGTACTTC
>.|TRBV5-1|TRBJ1-6|.
CASSLDASYNSPLHF
TGCGCCAGCAGCTTGGACGCCTCCTATAATTCACCCCTCCACTTT
>.|TRBV7-6|TRBJ2-7|.
CASGESSSYEQYF
TGTGCCAGCGGAGAGTCGAGCTCCTACGAGCAGTACTTC
>.|TRBV6-5|TRBJ1-3|.
CASRDLSGNTIYF
TGTGCCAGCCGCGATCTCTCTGGAAACACCATATATTTT
>.|TRBV2|TRBJ2-6|.
CASRRGFSSGANVLTF
TGTGCCAGCCGCCGGGGGTTTAGCTCTGGGGCCAACGTCCTGACTTTC
>.|TRBV28|TRBJ1-1|.
CATTPEGRRTEAFF
TGTGCCACCACACCGGAGGGGCGAAGGACTGAAGCTTTCTTT
>.|TRBV4-1|TRBJ2-5|.
CASSQGPLPETQYF
TGCGCCAGCAGCCAAGGACCTCTACCGGAGACCCAGTACTTC
>.|TRBV9|TRBJ2-1|few
CASSPRLDSYNEQFF
TGTGCCAGCAGCCCCCGACTAGACTCCTACAATGAGCAGTTCTTC
>.|TRBV6-4|TRBJ2-3|.
CASSDRATSTDTQYF
TGTGCCAGCAGTGACCGGGCGACTAGCACAGATACGCAGTATTTT
>.|TRBV28|TRBJ1-1|.
CASSPLYGRMNTEAFF
TGTGCCAGCAGTCCATTATACGGACGGATGAACACTGAAGCTTTCTTT
>.|TRBV25-1|TRBJ2-5|.
CASSEKGAGQETQYF
TGTGCCAGCAGTGAAAAGGGAGCCGGTCAAGAGACCCAGTACTTC
>.|TRBV7-2|TRBJ1-5|.
CASSLGGAQHF
TGTGCCAGCAGCTTAGGCGGGGCCCAGCATTTT
>TRBD1|TRBV2|TRBJ2-1|.
CASTLTGATAEQFF
TGTGCCAGCACCTTGACAGGGGCAACTGCAGAGCAGTTCTTC
>.|TRBV5-1|TRBJ2-5|.
CASRSGTVQETQYF
TGCGCCAGCAGGTCGGGAACAGTTCAAGAGACCCAGTACTTC
>TRBD1|TRBV6-5|TRBJ1-1|few
CASGITGDWTEAFF
TGTGCCAGCGGGATAACAGGGGATTGGACTGAAGCTTTCTTT